The 25 T cell receptor beta chains listed next were all sequenced from one sample in a study of beta chain features in type 1 diabetes. Expressed TCRB transcripts were sequenced, since all the RNA that had been isolated was reverse transcribed. TCRdb's copy holds only in-frame clones and misses some; the assay was immunoSEQ multiplex PCR. The top ten hold about 0.04% of the sample, which has some 410,000 clones, roughly 13% seen once. The source material was naive CD4+ T cells from blood. The source of these receptors is a man aged 25-45 years in good health.

This clone came up a few times. V gene TRBV7-2 combines with J gene TRBJ2-5; 9 positions match TRBD1. CDR1 SGHTA and CDR2 FQGNSA come from the germline V gene. The CDR3 totals 14 residues. Trimming removed 7 bases from V and 2 bases from J; junction bases left unmatched: 5. The CDR3 loop is CASKRDRAQETQYF. DNA for the CDR3: TGTGCCAGCAAGCGGGACAGGGCGCAAGAGACCCAGTACTTC.

This clone came up a few times. The chain carries TRBV2 and TRBJ2-7; the D is unclear. The CDR3 is 14 residues long. The V and J ends lost 2 bases and 0 bases respectively, with 8 bases between them. Germline V gene lookup returns CDR1 SNHLY and CDR2 FYNNEI. The CDR3 region has the DNA TGTGCCAGCAGTGAAAATGGCCCCTCCTACGAGCAGTACGTC. Translated: CASSENGPSYEQYV.

This clone turned up a few times. V usage is TRBV5-4 and J usage is TRBJ2-4; D uncertain. V gave up 4 bases and J gave up 8 bases, with 16 bases separating them. The CDR3 consists of 14 residues. Germline V CDR1 and CDR2: SGHNT, YYREEE (reference sequence). Here the CDR3 DNA reads TGTGCCAGCAGCCCGAGCCCCGGATCCGACATTCAGTACTTC. Encoded protein: CASSPSPGSDIQYF.

The chain has TRBV7-8 and TRBJ2-7; tentative D call: TRBD1 (6 bases). Germline loops: CDR1 SGHVS, CDR2 FQNEAQ. Trimming removed 0 bases from V and 3 bases from J, with 15 bases in between. The length of the CDR3 is 16 residues. The CDR3 DNA follows: TGTGCCAGCAGCTTAGCCCCAACGTGGGGGCACTACGAGCAGTACTTC. Translation gives CASSLAPTWGHYEQYF.

This clone appeared a few times. The rearrangement joins TRBV7-2 to TRBJ2-1; no clear D gene. V lost 2 bases, J lost 9 bases, and 8 bases lay in between. Germline V gene sequence: CDR1 SGHTA, CDR2 FQGNSA. The CDR3 extends over 12 amino acids. DNA of the CDR3: TGTGCCAGCAGCTTAATCTCGGGTGAGCAGTTCTTC. Translating gives CASSLISGEQFF.

This clone was picked up a small number of times. The V and J genes are TRBV7-2 and TRBJ2-3; 7 bases are a match to TRBD1. With V trimmed by 5 bases and J by 4 bases, 12 bases remained unmatched. Germline V gene lookup returns CDR1 SGHTA and CDR2 FQGNSA. The CDR3 runs to 16 residues. CDR3 in DNA: TGTGCCAGCAGCGCTCTCCGGAGTAGGGGGCCAGATACGCAGTATTTT. This translates into CASSALRSRGPDTQYF.

This clone occurred a few times. The rearrangement links TRBV27 to TRBJ1-1; TRBD1 aligns across 8 bases. CDR1 and CDR2 from the germline V gene are MNHEY and SMNVEV (reference sequence). V lost 3 bases and J lost 1; bases outside the gene matches: 4. The CDR3 is made up of 15 amino acids. CDR3 in DNA: TGTGCCAGCAGTTTCACCGGGACAGGGAACACTGAAGCTTTCTTT. Translating gives CASSFTGTGNTEAFF.

The CDR3 loop is CSVYPTGDEQYF. CDR3 bases: TGCAGCGTTTACCCGACAGGGGACGAGCAGTACTTC. The chain joins TRBV29-1 to TRBJ2-5, with 8 bases aligning to TRBD1. The J call could be wrong; TRBJ2-7 is a better fit for the DNA end. The germline gives CDR1 SQVTM, CDR2 ANQGSEA. The CDR3 runs 12 residues.

This clone showed up just a few times. This chain uses TRBV7-6 with TRBJ1-1; D is unresolved. The CDR3 is 12 residues long. CDR1 SGHVS and CDR2 FNYEAQ come from the germline V gene. V gave up 5 bases and J gave up 6 bases, with 10 bases separating them. The CDR3 sequence: CASSLHGSEAFF. The CDR3 DNA reads as TGTGCCAGCAGCCTACATGGCTCTGAAGCTTTCTTT.

V usage is TRBV5-1 and J usage is TRBJ2-5, with TRBD2 identical over 7 bases. The CDR3 covers 14 residues. Germline trimming cut 4 bases from V and 2 bases from J; bases unmatched to any gene: 5. Germline CDR1 and CDR2: SGHRS and YFSETQ. The CDR3 sequence is CASSLAATQETQYF. As DNA, the CDR3 is TGCGCCAGCAGCCTAGCGGCGACACAAGAGACCCAGTACTTC.

The V call is TRBV4-1, the J call TRBJ2-5; TRBD2 agrees at 12 bases. The V and J ends lost 0 bases and 5 bases, in that order; junction bases with no gene match: 7. This CDR3 spans 17 amino acids. CDR1 and CDR2 from the germline V gene are MGHRA and YSYEKL. The CDR3 spells CASSQDLLAGGRETQYF. The CDR3 DNA reads TGCGCCAGCAGCCAAGATTTGCTAGCGGGGGGGCGGGAGACCCAGTACTTC.

This clone was counted only a few times. The chain is built from TRBV18 and TRBJ2-7; 13 positions agree with TRBD2. The CDR3 has 16 residues. Germline V gives CDR1 KGHSH, CDR2 LQKENI. Losses at the gene ends were 3 bases for V and 2 bases for J; bases not matched to a gene: 4. The CDR3 bases are TGTGCCAGCTCACCGGGACTAGCGGGGACTACCTACGAGCAGTACTTC. Translated, it gives CASSPGLAGTTYEQYF.

This clone was detected only a few times. V usage is TRBV7-2 and J usage is TRBJ2-1; 8 bases line up with TRBD2. In germline, CDR1 is SGHTA, CDR2 FQGNSA. There are 15 residues in the CDR3. Unmatched junction bases numbered 7, after V lost 5 bases and J lost 4 bases. CDR3 sequence (DNA): TGTGCCAGCAGCCCGCGGGAGGCCGTATACAATGAGCAGTTCTTC. This translates into CASSPREAVYNEQFF.

V usage is TRBV13 and J usage is TRBJ1-5; 10 bases agree with TRBD1. This CDR3 comprises 17 residues. Germline V gives CDR1 PRHDT, CDR2 FYEKMQ (reference sequence). J lost 2 bases, V lost 3 bases, and 7 bases had no gene match. CDR3 protein: CASSFGQGVLRNQPQHF. The CDR3 DNA reads TGTGCCAGCAGCTTCGGACAGGGGGTTTTGCGCAATCAGCCCCAGCATTTT. Based on the CDR3 plus reference TRBV13 and TRBJ1-5, the full variable domain is AAGVIQSPRHLIKEKRETATLKCYPIPRHDTVYWYQQGPGQDPQFLISFYEKMQSDKGSIPDRFSAQQFSDYHSELNMSSLELGDSALYFCASSFGQGVLRNQPQHFGDGTRLSIL.

The V gene is TRBV6-6, the J gene TRBJ2-3, with a tentative D call TRBD1 (6 bases). This CDR3 is built from 15 residues. With 2 bases removed from V and 4 bases from J, the gap between germline ends came to 13 bases. Germline CDR1 is MNHNY and CDR2 is SVGAGI (reference sequence). CDR3 bases: TGTGCCAGCAGTTACCCCAGGGGTGTGGCAGATACGCAGTATTTT. The encoded protein is CASSYPRGVADTQYF.

This clone appeared a few times. The rearrangement uses TRBV18 and TRBJ1-2, with a tentative D call TRBD1 (6 bases). Germline V gives CDR1 KGHSH, CDR2 LQKENI. The CDR3 covers 14 residues. The V end was cut by 6 bases, the J end by 3 bases, with 14 bases between. CDR3 sequence reads: CASSRRGTDYGYTF. CDR3 DNA sequence: TGTGCCAGCTCTCGCAGGGGAACGGACTATGGCTACACCTTC.

This rearrangement joins TRBV9 to TRBJ1-6; D is ambiguous. Deletions cut 2 bases from V and 7 bases from J, with 10 bases between. This CDR3 contains 14 residues. CDR1 SGDLS and CDR2 YYNGEE come from the germline V gene. CDR3 region: CASSVEGRNSPLHF. CDR3 sequence (DNA): TGTGCCAGCAGCGTCGAGGGCAGGAATTCACCCCTCCACTTT. The complete variable domain, with remaining parts taken from reference TRBV9 and TRBJ1-6, reads DSGVTQTPKHLITATGQRVTLRCSPRSGDLSVYWYQQSLDQGLQFLIQYYNGEERAKGNILERFSAQQFPDLHSELNLSSLELGDSALYFCASSVEGRNSPLHFGNGTRLTVT.

The chain combines TRBV5-6 with TRBJ2-6; D not certain. Germline lookup yields CDR1 SGHDT and CDR2 YYEEEE. This CDR3 is 13 amino acids long. Between the trimmed V and J ends, which lost 1 base and 4 bases, there was a span of 3 bases. CDR3 sequence reads: CASSLTGANVLTF. The CDR3 DNA is TGTGCCAGCAGCTTGACCGGGGCCAACGTCCTGACTTTC.

This sequence joins TRBV14 and TRBJ2-5; no firm D call. The CDR3 sequence is 15 residues long. The V and J ends lost 0 bases and 7 bases respectively, with 15 bases between them. The germline CDR1 and CDR2 sequences are SGHDN and FVKESK. The CDR3 spells CASSQDAARLGTQYF. CDR3 bases: TGTGCCAGCAGCCAAGATGCGGCGCGACTGGGGACCCAGTACTTC.

This clone has just a few counts. The chain links TRBV6-5 to TRBJ2-1; D is ambiguous. The CDR3 covers 15 residues. Germline assignment: CDR1 MNHEY and CDR2 SVGAGI. V was cut by 0 bases and J by 0 bases, with 6 bases left in between. Here the CDR3 reads CASSYSGYSYNEQFF. The CDR3 DNA follows: TGTGCCAGCAGTTACTCGGGATACTCCTACAATGAGCAGTTCTTC.

This clone came up a few times. The J gene is TRBJ2-5, the V gene TRBV19, with D possibly being TRBD2 (7 bases). Trimming took off 6 bases at V and 1 base at J, with 12 bases between the two ends. Germline V gene lookup returns CDR1 LNHDA and CDR2 SQIVND (reference sequence). CDR3 length: 14 amino acids. CDR3 DNA: TGTGCCAGTAGCCGAGGGGGGGCCCAAGAGACCCAGTACTTC. It yields the protein CASSRGGAQETQYF.

Regarding this clone: At the DNA level, this CDR3 is encoded by other sequences in the same sample as well. V is TRBV7-9 and J is TRBJ1-1; D remains unclear. This CDR3 has 13 amino acids. The ends were cut back, 5 bases at V and 1 base at J, with 8 bases in the middle. Germline lookup yields CDR1 SEHNR and CDR2 FQNEAQ (reference sequence). This chain's CDR3 is CASSLSGNTEAFF. The CDR3 DNA reads as TGTGCCAGCAGCCTCAGTGGGAACACTGAAGCTTTCTTT.

The J gene is TRBJ1-2, the V gene TRBV9; D is possibly TRBD1 (5 bases). Germline V gene lookup returns CDR1 SGDLS and CDR2 YYNGEE. V dropped 0 bases and J dropped 4 bases, with 13 bases sitting between them. This CDR3 is built from 15 residues. CDR3 protein: CASSVGSGRSYGYTF. Here the CDR3 DNA reads TGTGCCAGCAGCGTAGGTTCGGGACGGAGCTATGGCTACACCTTC.

This clone occurred a few times. V and J are TRBV6-1 and TRBJ2-1, with 8 nucleotides matching TRBD1. The CDR3 contains 14 residues. CDR1 is MNHNS, CDR2 SASEGT, per germline. The ends lost 4 bases at V and 4 bases at J; junction bases unmatched: 3. This chain's CDR3 is CASSGQGTYNEQFF. The DNA of the CDR3 is TGTGCCAGCAGTGGACAGGGGACTTACAATGAGCAGTTCTTC.

The V and J genes are TRBV25-1 and TRBJ2-1; D gene unclear. CDR3 length equals 14 residues. The germline V gene encodes CDR1 MGHDK and CDR2 SYGVNS. V lost 4 bases and J 6 bases, leaving 13 bases between the germline ends. This chain's CDR3 is CASSVIASLNEQFF. CDR3 coding DNA: TGTGCCAGCAGTGTGATAGCCTCCCTCAATGAGCAGTTCTTC.